This T cell receptor (beta chain) derives from a study of beta chain features in type 1 diabetes (dated by TCRdb to the late 2010s). Regarding the study in general: Mean age, gender distribution, total cell number and subset yield did not differ between patients and healthy donors. A total of roughly 100 million sorted cells were examined across all samples, and RNA yield correlated strongly with the number of cells per subset. In the study, recently diagnosed type 1 diabetes patients and matched healthy donors were compared on the TCRB repertoires of their sorted circulating CD4+ T cell subsets. Whereas all 30 or so donors provided naive and central memory subsets, regulatory and stem cell-like memory subsets were isolated from just 8 patients and about 8 healthy donors. Summary of the overall study and its limitations: Naive, central memory and regulatory TCRB repertoires appeared to be more similar among patients than among healthy donors. In all four CD4+ subsets, TCRB CDR3 length was moderately but significantly shorter in type 1 diabetes patients. At VDJ recombination sites, type 1 diabetes patients had fewer insertions and more deleted nucleotides, which implies abnormalities in thymic rearrangement. PCR may preferentially amplify shorter templates, but because patient and control samples were amplified and corrected together, any resulting skew would affect both groups equally. Sequencing cDNA rather than genomic DNA could over-represent highly expressing activated cells, although activation and CD3 levels did not differ between groups. HLA sub-analyses involved small numbers of individuals, so any influence of HLA type on TCRB rearrangement remained unresolved.

Each donor gave one peripheral blood draw, about 110 mL on average, collected into heparinised tubes. A BD FACSAria II and a panel including CD45RO, CCR7, CD25, CD127, CD95 and CD27 were used to sort naive, central memory, regulatory and stem cell-like memory CD4+ T cells. Every sorted population had a purity above 98%. PBMCs were separated immediately by Lymphoprep density gradient centrifugation and were stained directly, without being cultured. So that batch effects would be minimized, each experiment stained and sorted samples in pairs, pairing one healthy donor with one patient. The High Capacity cDNA Reverse Transcription Kit was used to reverse transcribe all of the isolated RNA, meaning that expressed TCRB transcripts were what got sequenced. Deep immunoSEQ sequencing was performed on naive, central memory and regulatory T cell samples, with an average of roughly 3.6 million total reads per sample. Sorted cells were lysed in RLT buffer and RNA was extracted with DNase-treated RNeasy Micro or Mini kits, depending on cell number. To prevent cross-contamination, every cell subset was processed on its own, while patient and healthy donor samples were processed together. The immunoSEQ multiplex PCR was used to amplify TCRB sequences from cDNA, generating 87-bp fragments that spanned the CDR3 region. The amplicons were sequenced using the Illumina HiSeq platform. Turning to the authors' computational methods: Synthetic template baselines were used to correct PCR bias computationally, reads within Hamming distance 2 were collapsed together, and singletons that could not be merged were discarded. Reads were aligned against IMGT so that V, D and J genes, CDR3 length and insertions or deletions at six rearrangement sites could be assigned. Clonotype counts were normalized to sorted cell number within each subset before computing true diversity and Gini coefficients with the tcR R package. The overlap coefficient, calculated on TCRB nucleotide sequences, was used to measure repertoire sharing. As a proxy for the pre-selection repertoire, out-of-frame TCRB sequences from naive cells were analyzed. The immuneACCESS repertoire file appears here via TCRdb, limited to in-frame rearrangements. These files lack a portion of the clones; in checked studies, under half of the deficit traces to unresolved V genes, and the cause of the others is not known. That table is the source of V, J and clone size, and D and trimming were worked out from the DNA. This sample lists a few hundred thousand clones; roughly 13% were detected once. Together, the top ten hold under 0.02% of the sample.

Compared with germline, V lacks 8 bases and J lacks 4 bases; bases without a gene match: 8. According to the germline V gene (reference sequence), CDR1 reads MNHEY and CDR2 reads SMNVEV. The CDR3 goes from the cysteine to the phenylalanine over 13 residues. Only the CDR3 part of the read is kept: 39 bases, read in frame from the first base. On this clone itself: The antigen this receptor binds is unknown. Base qualities are missing; no much larger clone stands one base away.

The chain is encoded by TRBV27 joined to TRBJ2-7, and 7 junctional nucleotides match TRBD2. The receptor was isolated from a man younger than 30 in good health. Sequencing was done on a sample of naive CD4+ T cells from blood. Sample cell subset or site, as interpreted from the label and publication: true naive CD4+ T cells. The DNA sequence is given as TGTGCCAGCCGAGGCGGGAGTGGGTACGAGCAGTACTTC. The resulting protein is CASRGGSGYEQYF.